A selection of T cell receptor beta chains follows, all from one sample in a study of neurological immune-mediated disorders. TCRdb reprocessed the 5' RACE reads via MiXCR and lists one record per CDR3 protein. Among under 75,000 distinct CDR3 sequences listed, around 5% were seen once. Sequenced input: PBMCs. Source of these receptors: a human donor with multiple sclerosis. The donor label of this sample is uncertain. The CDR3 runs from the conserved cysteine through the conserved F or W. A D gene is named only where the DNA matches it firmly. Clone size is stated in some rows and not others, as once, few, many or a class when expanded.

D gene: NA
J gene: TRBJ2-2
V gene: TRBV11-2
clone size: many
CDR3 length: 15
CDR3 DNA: TGTGCCAGCAGCCCCGACAGGGCGGGGACCGGGGAGCTGTTTTTT
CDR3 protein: CASSPDRAGTGELFF

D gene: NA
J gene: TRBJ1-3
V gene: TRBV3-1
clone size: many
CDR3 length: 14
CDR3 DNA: TGTGCCAGCAGCCTAATTAACTTCGGAAACACCATATATTTT
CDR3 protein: CASSLINFGNTIYF

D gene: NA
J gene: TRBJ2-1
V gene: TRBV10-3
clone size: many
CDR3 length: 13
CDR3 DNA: TGTGCCATCAGTGATGGGGGGCCGGATGAGCAGTTCTTC
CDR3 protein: CAISDGGPDEQFF

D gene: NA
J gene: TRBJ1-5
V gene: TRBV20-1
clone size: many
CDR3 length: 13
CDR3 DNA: TGCAGTGCTAGGTCGTATAGCAATCAGCCCCAGCATTTT
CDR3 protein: CSARSYSNQPQHF

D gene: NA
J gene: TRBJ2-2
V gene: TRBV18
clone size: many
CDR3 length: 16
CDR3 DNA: TGTGCCAGCTCACCTAGCTGGCAGGGTGACACCGGGGAGCTGTTTTTT
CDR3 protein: CASSPSWQGDTGELFF

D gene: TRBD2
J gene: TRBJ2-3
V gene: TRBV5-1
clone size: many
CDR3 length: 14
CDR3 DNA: TGCGCCAGCAGCTTGGAGACTAGCGGTGATACGCAGTATTTT
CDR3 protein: CASSLETSGDTQYF

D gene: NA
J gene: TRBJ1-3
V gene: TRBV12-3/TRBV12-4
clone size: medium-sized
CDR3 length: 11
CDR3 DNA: TGTGCCAGCAGTTTAGGGCCCACCATATATTTT
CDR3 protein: CASSLGPTIYF

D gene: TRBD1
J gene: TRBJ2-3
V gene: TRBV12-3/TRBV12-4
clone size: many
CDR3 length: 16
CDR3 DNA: TGTGCCAGCAGTTTGCCTGACAGGGGCGGTGCAGATACGCAGTATTTT
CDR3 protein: CASSLPDRGGADTQYF

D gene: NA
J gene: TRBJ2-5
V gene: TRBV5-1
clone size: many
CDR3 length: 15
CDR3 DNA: TGCGCCAGCAGCTTGGAGTCTTGGGGCCAAGAGACCCAGTACTTC
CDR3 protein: CASSLESWGQETQYF

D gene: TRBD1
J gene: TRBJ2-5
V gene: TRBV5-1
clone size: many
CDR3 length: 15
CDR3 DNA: TGCGCCAGCAGCTGGTGGGACAGGGACCAAGAGACCCAGTACTTC
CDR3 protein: CASSWWDRDQETQYF

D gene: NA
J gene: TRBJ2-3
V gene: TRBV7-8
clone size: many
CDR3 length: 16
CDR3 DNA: TGTGCCAGCAGCTGGGGCGGGTCCAGCGAGGCAGATACGCAGTATTTT
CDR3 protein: CASSWGGSSEADTQYF

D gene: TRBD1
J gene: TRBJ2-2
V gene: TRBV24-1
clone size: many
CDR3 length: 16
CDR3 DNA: TGTGCCACCAGTGACCCCGGACAGGGTAACACCGGGGAGCTGTTTTTT
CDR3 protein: CATSDPGQGNTGELFF

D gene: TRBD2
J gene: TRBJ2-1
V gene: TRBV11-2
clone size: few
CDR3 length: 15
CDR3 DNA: TGTGCCAGCAGCTTAGTTCGGGGGGGCCACAATGAGCAGTTCTTC
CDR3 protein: CASSLVRGGHNEQFF

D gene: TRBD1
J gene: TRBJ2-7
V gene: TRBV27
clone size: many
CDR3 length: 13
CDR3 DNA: TGTGCCAGCAGTTTAGGGACAGGGCGTCCTAAGTACTTC
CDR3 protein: CASSLGTGRPKYF

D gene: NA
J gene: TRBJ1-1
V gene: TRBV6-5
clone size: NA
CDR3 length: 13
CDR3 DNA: TGTGCCAGCAGTTCCTATTTAAACACTGAACCTCTCTTT
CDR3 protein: CASSSYLNTEPLF

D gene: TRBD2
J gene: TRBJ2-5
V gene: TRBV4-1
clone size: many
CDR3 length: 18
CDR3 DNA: TGCGCCAGCAGCTCTAGTTTGATCGGGGGCGGGAGGTTCGAGACCCAGTACTTC
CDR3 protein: CASSSSLIGGGRFETQYF

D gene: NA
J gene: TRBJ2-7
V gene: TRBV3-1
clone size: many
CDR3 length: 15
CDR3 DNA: TGTGCCAGCAGCCCCCGGCGCTCGGCCTCCTACGAGCAGTACTTC
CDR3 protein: CASSPRRSASYEQYF

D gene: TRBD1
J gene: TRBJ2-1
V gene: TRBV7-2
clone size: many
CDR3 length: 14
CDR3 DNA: TGTGCCAGCAGCTTATTAGGGGGCGCGAATGAGCAGTTCTTC
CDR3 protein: CASSLLGGANEQFF

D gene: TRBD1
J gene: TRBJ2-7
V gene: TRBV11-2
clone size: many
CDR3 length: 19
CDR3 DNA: TGTGCCAGCAGCTTAGATCGCGACCCCCAGGGACAGGACTCCTACGAGCAGTACTTC
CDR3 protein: CASSLDRDPQGQDSYEQYF

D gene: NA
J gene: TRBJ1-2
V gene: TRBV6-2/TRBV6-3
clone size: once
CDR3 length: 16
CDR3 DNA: TGTGCCAGCAGCCCTAAACGTGGGGACAAGAACTATGGCTACACCTTC
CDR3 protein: CASSPKRGDKNYGYTF

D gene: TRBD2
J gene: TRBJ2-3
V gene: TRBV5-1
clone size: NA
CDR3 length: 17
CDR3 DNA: TGCGCCAGCAGCTTGAACGGCGGCGGGGGGGGCGCAGATACGCAGTATTTT
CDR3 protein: CASSLNGGGGGADTQYF

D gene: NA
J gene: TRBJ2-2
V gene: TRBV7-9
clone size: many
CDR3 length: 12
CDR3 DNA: TGTGCCAGCAGCGAGAACACCGGGGAGCTGTTTTTT
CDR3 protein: CASSENTGELFF

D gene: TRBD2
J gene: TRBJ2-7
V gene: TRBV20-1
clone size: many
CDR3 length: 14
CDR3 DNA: TGCAGTGCCCACCCCGGGACTAGACCCTACGAGCAGTACTTC
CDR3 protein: CSAHPGTRPYEQYF